This entry is about one T cell receptor (beta chain). Its antigen is still unknown. With 60 Vbeta and 13 Jbeta primers, the PCR was carried out. Data came from immunoSEQ multiplex PCR; TCRdb stores just in-frame clones and leaves some out. The sample consists of about 76,000 clones, more than 75% of them appearing once. The source of the sample is a study of cytomegalovirus exposure and HLA in healthy donors. About the study: Approximately 180 million T cells yielded 90 million to 130 million unique TCR beta sequences, as an earlier analysis found.

Study-wide points: A list of 150 or so TCR beta chains associated with cytomegalovirus was given.

Germline lookup yields CDR1 SEHNR and CDR2 FQNEAQ (reference sequence). This CDR3 has 15 residues. V was trimmed by 6 bases and J by 0 bases, leaving 13 bases between them. V gene TRBV7-9 combines with J gene TRBJ2-3; tentatively, D is TRBD2 (6 bases). The sequence came from a male donor in good health and CMV-seropositive. Sequenced input: PBMCs. The CDR3 sequence: CASRKGRTSTDTQYF. The CDR3 nucleotides are TGTGCCAGCAGGAAGGGGAGGACCAGCACAGATACGCAGTATTTT.